This entry features one T cell receptor beta chain sequence. This sample was included in a study of blood T cell repertoires in COVID-19. The overall study: PBMCs, B-cell-depleted T cells, or T cells were the source of the cDNA or gDNA that made up the material.

TCRdb keeps only in-frame clones here, not all; method: immunoSEQ multiplex PCR. The repertoire holds over 45,000 clones, 80% to 90% seen once, with 7% to 8.5% in the top ten. Trimming pared 3 bases from V and 6 bases from J, leaving 8 bases between. Germline CDR1 and CDR2: MNHEY and SMNVEV (reference sequence). This CDR3 has 12 residues. This TCR came from a man between 40 and 49 years old with acute or convalescent COVID-19. The rearrangement links TRBV27 to TRBJ1-2; D is unresolved. The sequenced material came from peripheral blood. The CDR3 loop is CASSLTGNGYTF. DNA for the CDR3: TGTGCCAGCAGTTTGACGGGGAATGGCTACACCTTC.